These 30 T cell receptor beta chains share one sample of origin, sequenced in a study of shared clonotypes between healthy human individuals. Terminally differentiated effector memory CD45RA+ cells were excluded by CCR7 positive selection of CD45RO-negative cells. Libraries were prepared by immunoSEQ multiplex PCR; TCRdb keeps only in-frame clonotypes and omits some of them. The table records more than 2 million clones, about 95% of them present only once. Sequencing input: naive CD8+ T cells sorted from blood. The receptor source for this set is a young man in good health.

This chain links TRBV9 with TRBJ2-1; no reliable D call. Germline V gene lookup returns CDR1 SGDLS and CDR2 YYNGEE. The CDR3 is 16 residues long. Trimming removed 0 bases at V and 3 bases at J, with 13 bases between. CDR3 bases: TGTGCCAGCAGCGTAGGCAGTCCGTACTACTACAATGAGCAGTTCTTC. Translated, it gives CASSVGSPYYYNEQFF. The full variable domain, with the rest looked up from reference TRBV9 and TRBJ2-1, is DSGVTQTPKHLITATGQRVTLRCSPRSGDLSVYWYQQSLDQGLQFLIQYYNGEERAKGNILERFSAQQFPDLHSELNLSSLELGDSALYFCASSVGSPYYYNEQFFGPGTRLTVL.

The genes are TRBV29-1 and TRBJ1-1; TRBD1 matches 11 bases. V was clipped by 6 bases and J by 6 bases; unmatched bases: 9. Germline V gene lookup returns CDR1 SQVTM and CDR2 ANQGSEA. The CDR3 sequence is 14 residues long. CDR3 protein: CSVLNPDRGPEAFF. For the CDR3, the DNA is TGCAGCGTCCTTAACCCGGACAGGGGGCCTGAAGCTTTCTTT.

In its sample, this clone was seen once. This rearrangement joins TRBV13 to TRBJ2-7; maybe TRBD1 (6 bases). Germline-derived CDR1 and CDR2 are PRHDT and FYEKMQ (reference sequence). There are 15 residues in the CDR3. The V gene lost 5 bases and the J gene lost 7 bases, with 21 bases spanning the gap. In nucleotides, the CDR3 is TGTGCCAGCAGCGCGGACCGGGACAACCCTGGGGAGCAGTACTTC. Residues: CASSADRDNPGEQYF.

The gene calls are TRBV13 and TRBJ2-5, with 13 bases matching TRBD2. The CDR3 totals 16 residues. The ends lost 5 bases at V and 2 bases at J; junction bases unmatched: 5. In germline, CDR1 is PRHDT, CDR2 FYEKMQ (reference sequence). The CDR3 region is CASSILGLAGQETQYF. Written as DNA, the CDR3 is TGTGCCAGCAGCATCCTGGGACTAGCGGGGCAAGAGACCCAGTACTTC.

The V gene is TRBV6-6, the J gene TRBJ1-4; 10 nucleotides align to TRBD1. The CDR3 consists of 15 residues. The V segment lost 2 bases and the J segment 7 bases; nucleotides outside the gene matches: 4. Per germline, CDR1 MNHNY and CDR2 SVGAGI (reference sequence). The CDR3 nucleotides are TGTGCCAGCAGTTACGAGGGACAGGGGTTTGAAAAACTGTTTTTT. This codes for CASSYEGQGFEKLFF.

The rearrangement links TRBV11-3 to TRBJ2-7; D is unclear. Germline V gene data show CDR1 as SGHNT and CDR2 as YENEEA. Trimming removed 3 bases at V and 0 bases at J, with 9 bases between. There are 14 residues in the CDR3. The CDR3 sequence: CASSLGGISYEQYF. CDR3 coding DNA: TGTGCCAGCAGCTTGGGTGGGATCTCCTACGAGCAGTACTTC.

This chain connects TRBV5-8 to TRBJ1-5; possible D gene TRBD1, 6 bases. There are 17 residues in the CDR3. Germline V lookup: CDR1 SGHTS, CDR2 YDEGEE. Trimming pared 0 bases from V and 2 bases from J, leaving 15 bases between. CDR3 in amino acids: CASSLGQVVIGNQPQHF. CDR3 nucleotides: TGTGCCAGCAGCTTGGGACAGGTCGTGATAGGCAATCAGCCCCAGCATTTT.

J is TRBJ1-5 and V is TRBV10-3; maybe TRBD1 (6 bases). The CDR3 has 15 amino acids. Germline V gene lookup returns CDR1 ENHRY and CDR2 SYGVKD. The V end was cut by 5 bases, the J end by 0 bases, with 11 bases between. The CDR3 sequence is CAISPSDSSNQPQHF. The CDR3 nucleotides read TGTGCCATCAGTCCATCGGACAGTAGCAATCAGCCCCAGCATTTT.

The rearrangement links TRBV18 to TRBJ2-7, with D unclear. The CDR3 sequence is 16 residues long. V was trimmed by 3 bases and J by 1 base, leaving 16 bases between them. Germline CDR1 is KGHSH and CDR2 is LQKENI. The CDR3 sequence: CASSPFRALSSYEQYF. For the CDR3, the DNA is TGTGCCAGCTCACCTTTCCGGGCCCTATCGTCCTACGAGCAGTACTTC.

V and J are TRBV27 and TRBJ2-2, with 8 bases lining up with TRBD2. The ends lost 6 bases at V and 4 bases at J; junction bases unmatched: 10. Germline V gene data show CDR1 as MNHEY and CDR2 as SMNVEV (reference sequence). CDR3 length: 16 residues. CDR3 protein: CASSITAGVSTGELFF. DNA of the CDR3: TGTGCCAGCAGCATAACAGCGGGAGTTAGCACCGGGGAGCTGTTTTTT.

This clone was recorded only once. The chain recombines TRBV6-1 with TRBJ2-7; tentative D call: TRBD2 (6 bases). V shed 4 bases and J shed 0 bases, with 13 bases lying between them. Germline CDR1 and CDR2: MNHNS and SASEGT. The CDR3 totals 15 residues. The CDR3 sequence is CASSVRTGSSYEQYF. In DNA, the CDR3 is TGTGCCAGCAGTGTAAGGACCGGGAGCTCCTACGAGCAGTACTTC.

A remark on this clone: Distinct nucleotide sequences in the sample also encode this CDR3. The chain couples TRBV9 to TRBJ1-1; possibly TRBD1 for D (5 bases). The CDR3 spans 13 residues. Trimming shortened V by 2 bases and J by 1 base, and 6 bases separated the two germline ends. Per germline, CDR1 SGDLS and CDR2 YYNGEE. CDR3 amino acids: CASSVGTNTEAFF. CDR3 DNA sequence: TGTGCCAGCAGCGTCGGGACGAACACTGAAGCTTTCTTT.

The V gene is TRBV2, the J gene TRBJ1-2; D not certain. Germline CDR1 is SNHLY and CDR2 is FYNNEI. Deletions cut 0 bases from V and 2 bases from J, with 13 bases between. The CDR3 covers 16 residues. This chain's CDR3 is CASSEALEGINYGYTF. CDR3 sequence (DNA): TGTGCCAGCAGTGAAGCGCTTGAAGGGATCAACTATGGCTACACCTTC. Supplemented by reference TRBV2 and TRBJ1-2, the full variable domain reads EPEVTQTPSHQVTQMGQEVILRCVPISNHLYFYWYRQILGQKVEFLVSFYNNEISEKSEIFDDQFSVERPDGSNFTLKIRSTKLEDSAMYFCASSEALEGINYGYTFGSGTRLTVV.

The V gene is TRBV4-1, the J gene TRBJ2-7, with TRBD1 matching 9 bases. V was clipped by 1 base and J by 3 bases; unmatched bases: 7. This CDR3 comprises 16 residues. Germline CDR1 is MGHRA and CDR2 is YSYEKL. The CDR3 bases are TGCGCCAGCAGCCAAGTAGTGACAGGGGGTGGCTACGAGCAGTACTTC. Protein: CASSQVVTGGGYEQYF.

In the case of this clone: Other DNA sequences in this sample translate to the same CDR3. This sequence joins TRBV18 and TRBJ2-7, with D perhaps matching TRBD1 (5 bases). V was trimmed by 6 bases and J by 0 bases, leaving 9 bases between them. Germline CDR1 KGHSH, CDR2 LQKENI. The CDR3 length is 13 residues. CDR3 residues: CASSPDSSYEQYF. CDR3 nucleotides: TGTGCCAGCTCGCCCGACAGCTCCTACGAGCAGTACTTC.

V and J are TRBV9 and TRBJ1-1; D unresolved. The CDR3 is 14 amino acids. In germline, CDR1 is SGDLS, CDR2 YYNGEE. V was shortened by 6 bases and J by 3 bases, with 15 bases between the two germline ends. The CDR3: CASTRGPSYTEAFF. The CDR3, as DNA: TGTGCCAGCACCAGAGGGCCATCATACACTGAAGCTTTCTTT.

With regard to this clone: The same CDR3 also results from other DNA sequences found in this sample. V and J are TRBV27 and TRBJ1-4; TRBD1 might be the D (5 bases). Trimming removed 2 bases from V and 0 bases from J, with 10 bases in between. There are 16 residues in the CDR3. Germline values: CDR1 MNHEY, CDR2 SMNVEV (reference sequence). Here the CDR3 reads CASSLDSPATNEKLFF. The CDR3 DNA reads TGTGCCAGCAGTTTAGACAGCCCTGCAACTAATGAAAAACTGTTTTTT.

The V call is TRBV7-9, the J call TRBJ2-1; D gene unclear. The CDR3 is 13 residues long. Germline-derived CDR1 and CDR2 are SEHNR and FQNEAQ (reference sequence). With 8 bases removed from V and 3 bases from J, the gap between germline ends came to 11 bases. CDR3 region: CASGETGYNEQFF. The CDR3 region has the DNA TGTGCCAGCGGCGAGACTGGCTACAATGAGCAGTTCTTC.

Points on this clone: Other DNA sequences in this sample translate to the same CDR3. The chain employs TRBV7-9 and TRBJ2-3; D is undetermined. Per germline, CDR1 SEHNR and CDR2 FQNEAQ (reference sequence). CDR3 size: 13 residues. Trimming took 3 bases from V and 1 from J, leaving 5 bases between them. CDR3: CASSLIGTDTQYF. DNA of the CDR3: TGTGCCAGCAGCTTGATAGGCACAGATACGCAGTATTTT.

This clone appeared a single time. The genes are TRBV19 and TRBJ1-6, with D possibly TRBD1 on 5 matching bases. Trimming shortened V by 0 bases and J by 10 bases, and 13 bases separated the two germline ends. CDR1 is LNHDA and CDR2 is SQIVND in the germline V gene (reference sequence). This CDR3 comprises 15 residues. As DNA, the CDR3 is TGTGCCAGTAGTATAGACGCCACCGAGGGGTCACCCCTCCACTTT. Its protein is CASSIDATEGSPLHF.

The V gene is TRBV15, the J gene TRBJ2-5; D gene unclear. Trimming cost V 0 bases and J 0 bases, with 8 bases left between them. Germline V lookup: CDR1 LNHNV, CDR2 YYDKDF (reference sequence). The CDR3 covers 15 residues. Here the CDR3 DNA reads TGTGCCACCAGCAGAGATGTCTCAGACCAAGAGACCCAGTACTTC. Residues: CATSRDVSDQETQYF.

The chain uses TRBV6-1 and TRBJ1-5; D may be TRBD1 (5 bases). Between the trimmed V and J ends, which lost 2 bases and 3 bases, there was a span of 11 bases. The V gene's germline CDR1 is MNHNS and CDR2 SASEGT. There are 15 residues in the CDR3. The CDR3 loop is CASSELRDYNQPQHF. For the CDR3, the DNA is TGTGCCAGCAGTGAACTCAGGGACTACAATCAGCCCCAGCATTTT.

DNA of the CDR3: TGTGCCAGTAGTACGACCCACGGCAATGAGCAGTTCTTC. Translation: CASSTTHGNEQFF. J is TRBJ2-1 and V is TRBV19; D is unresolved. V was shortened by 4 bases and J by 6 bases, with 10 bases between the two germline ends. CDR3 length: 13 amino acids. Per the germline V gene, CDR1 is LNHDA and CDR2 is SQIVND (reference sequence).

Notes on this clone: Other nucleotide sequences from this sample produce the same CDR3. V and J are TRBV7-6 and TRBJ2-3; perhaps TRBD2 as D (5 bases). The length of the CDR3 is 13 residues. Deletions cut 2 bases from V and 4 bases from J, with 7 bases between. The germline V gene encodes CDR1 SGHVS and CDR2 FNYEAQ. CDR3 sequence: CASSLNGADTQYF. The CDR3 DNA follows: TGTGCCAGCAGCTTAAACGGGGCAGATACGCAGTATTTT.

V and J are TRBV11-2 and TRBJ2-7, with TRBD2 identical over 10 bases. The germline V gene encodes CDR1 SGHAT and CDR2 FQNNGV. Losses at the gene ends were 4 bases for V and 1 base for J; bases not matched to a gene: 7. This CDR3 spans 16 amino acids. For the CDR3, the DNA is TGTGCCAGCAGCTATAGGGGACTAGCGCCGTCCTACGAGCAGTACTTC. Its translation: CASSYRGLAPSYEQYF.

The V call is TRBV7-9, the J call TRBJ2-5; D unresolved. The germline V and J ends were trimmed by 2 bases and 2 bases, with 12 bases remaining between them. CDR3 length equals 15 residues. Germline V CDR1 and CDR2: SEHNR, FQNEAQ (reference sequence). CDR3 bases: TGTGCCAGCAGCTTACTCGGACCGAAACAAGAGACCCAGTACTTC. This gives the protein CASSLLGPKQETQYF.

V is TRBV5-3 and J is TRBJ2-7, with 7 bases lining up with TRBD2. TRBV5-3 is an ORF, with its function uncertain. Losses at the gene ends were 3 bases for V and 2 bases for J; bases not matched to a gene: 8. The CDR3 has 15 amino acids. Written as DNA, the CDR3 is TGTGCCAGAAGCTCTGGGGCTAGCGGCCCCTACGAGCAGTACTTC. It is translated as CARSSGASGPYEQYF.

The rearrangement uses TRBV7-9 and TRBJ2-1; 8 bases map to TRBD1. The CDR3 loop spans 12 amino acids. Trimming at V came to 9 bases and at J to 9 bases, leaving 7 bases not matched to a gene. CDR1 SEHNR and CDR2 FQNEAQ come from the germline V gene (reference sequence). CDR3 amino acids: CASTGGRPEQFF. Here the CDR3 DNA reads TGTGCCAGTACAGGGGGGCGACCTGAGCAGTTCTTC. Variable domain in full (rest from reference TRBV7-9 and TRBJ2-1): DTGVSQNPRHKITKRGQNVTFRCDPISEHNRLYWYRQTLGQGPEFLTYFQNEAQLEKSRLLSDRFSAERPKGSFSTLEIQRTEQGDSAMYLCASTGGRPEQFFGPGTRLTVL.

The rearrangement links TRBV9 to TRBJ2-2, with 10 positions matching TRBD1. This CDR3 is 16 amino acids long. J was trimmed by 3 bases and V by 0 bases; bases with no gene match: 2. CDR1 and CDR2 from the germline V gene are SGDLS and YYNGEE. The DNA for the CDR3 is TGTGCCAGCAGCGTAGACGGGACAGGGGACACCGGGGAGCTGTTTTTT. It yields the protein CASSVDGTGDTGELFF.

This chain joins TRBV10-3 and TRBJ1-2; the D gene is possibly TRBD1 (5 bases). The CDR3 loop spans 14 amino acids. Germline assignment: CDR1 ENHRY and CDR2 SYGVKD. Deletions cut 5 bases from V and 6 bases from J, with 16 bases between. The CDR3 spells CAISITGEGNGYTF. The CDR3 DNA follows: TGTGCCATCAGTATAACAGGAGAGGGGAATGGCTACACCTTC.